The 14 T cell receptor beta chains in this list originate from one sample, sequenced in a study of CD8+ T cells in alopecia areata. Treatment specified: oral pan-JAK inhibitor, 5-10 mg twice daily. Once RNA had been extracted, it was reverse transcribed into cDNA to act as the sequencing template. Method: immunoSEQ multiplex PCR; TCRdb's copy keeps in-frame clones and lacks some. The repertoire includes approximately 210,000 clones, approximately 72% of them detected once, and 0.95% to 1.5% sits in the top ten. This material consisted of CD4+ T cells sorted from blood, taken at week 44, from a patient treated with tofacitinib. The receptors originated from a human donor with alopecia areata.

The CDR3 loop reads CSVEREGTEAFF. DNA of the CDR3: TGCAGCGTTGAAAGGGAGGGGACTGAAGCTTTCTTT. This sequence joins TRBV29-1 and TRBJ1-1, with D possibly matching TRBD1 (5 bases). The V end lost 2 bases, the J end lost 5 bases, and 9 bases lay between the germline ends. The CDR3 loop spans 12 amino acids. Germline assignment: CDR1 SQVTM and CDR2 ANQGSEA.

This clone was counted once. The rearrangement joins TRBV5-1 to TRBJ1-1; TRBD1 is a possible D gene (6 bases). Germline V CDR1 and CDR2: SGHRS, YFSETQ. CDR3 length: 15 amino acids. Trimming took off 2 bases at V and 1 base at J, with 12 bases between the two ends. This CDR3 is CASSFGGQRNTEAFF. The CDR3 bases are TGCGCCAGCAGCTTCGGCGGACAGCGGAACACTGAAGCTTTCTTT.

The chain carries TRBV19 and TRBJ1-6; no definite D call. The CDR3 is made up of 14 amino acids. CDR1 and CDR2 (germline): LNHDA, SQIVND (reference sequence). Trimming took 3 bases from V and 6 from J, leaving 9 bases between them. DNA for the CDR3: TGTGCCAGTAGTATTCTAGACCTTAATTCACCCCTCCACTTT. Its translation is CASSILDLNSPLHF.

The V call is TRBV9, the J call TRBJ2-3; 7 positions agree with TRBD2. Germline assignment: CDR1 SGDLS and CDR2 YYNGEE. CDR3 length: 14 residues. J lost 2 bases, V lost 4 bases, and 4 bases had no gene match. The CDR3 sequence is CASSTRGDTDTQYF. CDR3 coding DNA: TGTGCCAGCAGCACTCGGGGGGACACAGATACGCAGTATTTT.

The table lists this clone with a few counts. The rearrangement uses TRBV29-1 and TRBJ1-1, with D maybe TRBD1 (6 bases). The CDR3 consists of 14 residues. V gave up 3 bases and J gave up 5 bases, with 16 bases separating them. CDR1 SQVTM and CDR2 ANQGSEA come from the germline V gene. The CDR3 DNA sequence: TGCAGCGTTGAGTTTGTGGGGGCGGGAACTGAAGCTTTCTTT. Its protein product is CSVEFVGAGTEAFF.

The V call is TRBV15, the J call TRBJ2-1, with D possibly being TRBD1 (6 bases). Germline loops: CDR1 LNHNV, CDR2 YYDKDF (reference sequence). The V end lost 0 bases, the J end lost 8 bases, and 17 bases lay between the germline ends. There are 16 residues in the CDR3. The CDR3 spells CATSRDGQSRVDEQFF. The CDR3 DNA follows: TGTGCCACCAGCAGAGACGGACAGAGTAGGGTGGATGAGCAGTTCTTC.

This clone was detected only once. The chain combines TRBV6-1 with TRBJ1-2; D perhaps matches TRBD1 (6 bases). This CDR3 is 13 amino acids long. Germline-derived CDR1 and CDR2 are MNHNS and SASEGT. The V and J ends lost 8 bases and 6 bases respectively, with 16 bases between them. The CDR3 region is CASAIAGENGYTF. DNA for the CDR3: TGTGCCAGCGCCATAGCAGGGGAGAATGGCTACACCTTC.

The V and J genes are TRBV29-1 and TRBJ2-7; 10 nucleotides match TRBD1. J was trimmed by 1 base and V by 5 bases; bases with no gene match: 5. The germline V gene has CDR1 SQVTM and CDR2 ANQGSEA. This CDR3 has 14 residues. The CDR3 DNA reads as TGCAGCGTTCGGGGACAGGGGCTTTCCTACGAGCAGTACTTC. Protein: CSVRGQGLSYEQYF.

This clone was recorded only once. The CDR3 loop reads CASSSTANYGYTF. The CDR3 nucleotides read TGTGCCAGCAGTTCGACAGCTAACTATGGCTACACCTTC. This chain uses TRBV25-1 with TRBJ1-2, with TRBD1 as a possible D gene (5 bases). V dropped 5 bases and J dropped 0 bases, with 7 bases sitting between them. The CDR3 totals 13 residues. Germline V gives CDR1 MGHDK, CDR2 SYGVNS.

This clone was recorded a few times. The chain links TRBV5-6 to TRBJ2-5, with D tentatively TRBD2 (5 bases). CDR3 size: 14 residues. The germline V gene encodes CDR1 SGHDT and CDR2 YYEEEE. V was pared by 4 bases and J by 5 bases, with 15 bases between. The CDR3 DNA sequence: TGTGCCAGCAGCCCGGTCCGGGGAACGGAGACCCAGTACTTC. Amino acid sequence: CASSPVRGTETQYF.

The CDR3 nucleotides read TGTGCCTGGAGTGTACTCGGCCAGGGAGGAGGCTACACCTTC. Translation: CAWSVLGQGGGYTF. The chain couples TRBV30 to TRBJ1-2; possible D gene TRBD1, 5 bases. The CDR3 covers 14 residues. Germline CDR1 reads GTSNPN; CDR2 reads SVGIG (reference sequence). Trimming pared 0 bases from V and 8 bases from J, leaving 16 bases between.

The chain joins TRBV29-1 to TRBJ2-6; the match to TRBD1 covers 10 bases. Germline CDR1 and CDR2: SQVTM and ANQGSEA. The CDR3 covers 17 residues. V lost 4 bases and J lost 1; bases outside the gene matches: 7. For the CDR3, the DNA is TGCAGCGTTGGGACGACAGGGGGCCGGTCTGGGGCCAACGTCCTGACTTTC. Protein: CSVGTTGGRSGANVLTF.

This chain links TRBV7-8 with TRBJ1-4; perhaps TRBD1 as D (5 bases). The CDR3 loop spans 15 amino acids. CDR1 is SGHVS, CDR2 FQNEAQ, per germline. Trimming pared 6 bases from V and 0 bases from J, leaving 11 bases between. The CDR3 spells CASSQEQATNEKLFF. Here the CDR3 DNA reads TGTGCCAGCAGTCAAGAACAGGCAACTAATGAAAAACTGTTTTTT.

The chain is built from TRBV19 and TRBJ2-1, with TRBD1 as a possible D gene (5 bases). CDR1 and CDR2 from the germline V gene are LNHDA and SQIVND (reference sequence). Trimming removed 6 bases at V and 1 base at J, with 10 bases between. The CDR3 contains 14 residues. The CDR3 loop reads CASRRGISYNEQFF. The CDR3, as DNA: TGTGCCAGTAGAAGGGGAATTTCCTACAATGAGCAGTTCTTC.